Listed below are T cell receptor beta chains from one sample, sequenced in a study of beta chain features in type 1 diabetes. Method: immunoSEQ multiplex PCR; TCRdb's copy keeps in-frame clones and lacks some. The table lists some 350,000 clones, 13% of them singletons. The sequencing input was naive CD4+ T cells from blood. The receptor source for this set is a woman between 18 and 30 years old with type 1 diabetes. Both conserved end residues are part of each CDR3.

v_call cdr3_aa
TRBV29-1 CSALRGNTEAFF
TRBV28 CASSLAGIEQYF
TRBV6-5 CASSYLGGREAFF
TRBV12-5 CASDDLRGTGSGANVLTF
TRBV7-9 CASSLQGNTIYF
TRBV28 CASSFPGVRNQPQHF
TRBV29-1 CSVDASGSSYEQYF
TRBV11-2 CASSLGAGVSGEETQYF
TRBV28 CASSLMATVGNQPQHF
TRBV28 CASSKQAGLSSYNEQFF
TRBV5-1 CASSLTAGEGRGANVLTF
TRBV9 CASSSGANEKLFF
TRBV19 CASSTDRGPQHF
TRBV5-1 CASSLGGQQETQYF
TRBV6-1 CASSPLAGRSYEQYF
TRBV18 CASSPLPAGVLVDEQFF
TRBV5-1 CASSLGLAGHNEQFF
TRBV5-1 CASSLGTGNWYNEQFF
TRBV6-5 CASSRDRGTGELFF